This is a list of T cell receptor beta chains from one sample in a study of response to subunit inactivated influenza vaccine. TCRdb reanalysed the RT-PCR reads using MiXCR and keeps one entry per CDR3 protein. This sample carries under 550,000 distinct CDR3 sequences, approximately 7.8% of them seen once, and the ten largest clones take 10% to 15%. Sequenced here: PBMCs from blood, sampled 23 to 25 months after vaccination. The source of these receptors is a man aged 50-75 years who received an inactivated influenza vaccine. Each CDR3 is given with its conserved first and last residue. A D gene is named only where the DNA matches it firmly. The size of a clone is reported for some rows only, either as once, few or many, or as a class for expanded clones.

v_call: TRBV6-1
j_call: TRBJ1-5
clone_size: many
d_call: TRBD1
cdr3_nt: TGTGCCAGCAGTGGGACAGGGGGCCGTCAGCCCCAGCATTTT
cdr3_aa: CASSGTGGRQPQHF

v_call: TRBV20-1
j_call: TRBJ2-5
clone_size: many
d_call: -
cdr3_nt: TGCAGTGCTAGAGTAGGTGCCCTGAGGGGAGAGACCCAGTACTTC
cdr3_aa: CSARVGALRGETQYF

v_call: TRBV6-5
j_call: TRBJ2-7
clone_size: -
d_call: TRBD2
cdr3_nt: TGTGCCAGCAGTTACGCTACTAGCGGAGTGAGCTCCTACGAGCAGTACTTC
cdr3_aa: CASSYATSGVSSYEQYF

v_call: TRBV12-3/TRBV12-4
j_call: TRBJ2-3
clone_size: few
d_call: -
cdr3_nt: TGTGCCAGCAGTCGGACTACTTACAACACAGATACGCAGTATTTT
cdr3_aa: CASSRTTYNTDTQYF

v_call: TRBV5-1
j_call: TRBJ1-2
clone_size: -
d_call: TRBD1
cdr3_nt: TGCGCCAGCAGCAAGGACAGGGGTCAATATGGCTACACCTTC
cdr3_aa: CASSKDRGQYGYTF

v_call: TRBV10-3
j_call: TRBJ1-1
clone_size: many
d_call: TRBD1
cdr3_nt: TGTGCCATCAGTGGATTACAGGGGGAGAACACTGAAGCTTTCTTT
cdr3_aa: CAISGLQGENTEAFF

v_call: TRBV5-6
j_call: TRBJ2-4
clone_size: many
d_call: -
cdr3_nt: TGTGCCAGCAGCACCGGGACCCCGCAAAACATTCAGTACTTC
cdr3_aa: CASSTGTPQNIQYF

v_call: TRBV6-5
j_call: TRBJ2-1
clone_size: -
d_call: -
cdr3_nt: TGTGCCAGCAGTTACTCGGCGGGCCTGCAGTTCTTC
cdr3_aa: CASSYSAGLQFF

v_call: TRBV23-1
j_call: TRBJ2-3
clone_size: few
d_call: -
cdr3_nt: TGCGCCAGCAGTCAAGGGGACACACCCAACCCAGATACGCAGTATTTT
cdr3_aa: CASSQGDTPNPDTQYF

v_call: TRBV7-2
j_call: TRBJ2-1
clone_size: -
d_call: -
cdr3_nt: TGTGCCAGCAGCTTAGGTGGGACTCGTGTATATGAGCAGTTCTTC
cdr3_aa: CASSLGGTRVYEQFF

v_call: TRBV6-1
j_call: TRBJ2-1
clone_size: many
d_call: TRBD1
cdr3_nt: TGTGCCAGCAGTGGCCGGGACAGAAGACTTGGAGAGCAGTTCTTC
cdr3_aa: CASSGRDRRLGEQFF

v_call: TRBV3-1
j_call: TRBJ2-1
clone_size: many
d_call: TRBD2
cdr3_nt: TGTGCCAGCAGCCACGAGCGGGGAAGCTCCTACAATGAGCAGTTCTTC
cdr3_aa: CASSHERGSSYNEQFF

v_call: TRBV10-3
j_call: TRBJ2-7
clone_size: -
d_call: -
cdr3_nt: TGTGCCATCAGTGGGGCGGGGTACGAGCAGTACTTC
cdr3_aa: CAISGAGYEQYF

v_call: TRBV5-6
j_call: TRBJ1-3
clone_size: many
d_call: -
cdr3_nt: TGTGCCAGCAGTCCCGACCCCTACTCTGGAAACACCATATATTTT
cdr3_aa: CASSPDPYSGNTIYF

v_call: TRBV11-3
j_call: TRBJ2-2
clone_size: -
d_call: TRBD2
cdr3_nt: TGTGCCAGCAGCGAGGCGGGAGTCACCGGGGAGCTGTTTTTT
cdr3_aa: CASSEAGVTGELFF

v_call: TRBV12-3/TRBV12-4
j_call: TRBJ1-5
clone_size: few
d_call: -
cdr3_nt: TGTGCCACCCAGGACAGCTTTAGCAATCAGCCCCAGCATTTT
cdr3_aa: CATQDSFSNQPQHF

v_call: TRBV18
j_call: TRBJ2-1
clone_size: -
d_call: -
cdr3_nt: TGTGCCAGCTCACCACCGAACGGGGTGTTCGGGGATGAGCAGTTCTTC
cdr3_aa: CASSPPNGVFGDEQFF

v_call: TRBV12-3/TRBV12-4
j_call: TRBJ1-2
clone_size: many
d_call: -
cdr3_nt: TGTGCCAGCAGTCGACAGAGCTACTATGGCTACACCTTC
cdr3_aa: CASSRQSYYGYTF

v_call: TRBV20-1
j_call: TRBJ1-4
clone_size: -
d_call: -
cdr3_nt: TGCAGTGCTAGAGATCCCGGTGGTCTGTTTTTT
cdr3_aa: CSARDPGGLFF

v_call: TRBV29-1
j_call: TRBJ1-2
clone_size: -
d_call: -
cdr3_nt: TGCAGCGTTGATTGGCGTGGGGGGTCGGGTGGCTACACCTTC
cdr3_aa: CSVDWRGGSGGYTF

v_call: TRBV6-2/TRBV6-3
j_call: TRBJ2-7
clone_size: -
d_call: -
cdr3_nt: TGTGCCAGCAGTTTCCCGACGGGTGAGCAGTACTTC
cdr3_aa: CASSFPTGEQYF

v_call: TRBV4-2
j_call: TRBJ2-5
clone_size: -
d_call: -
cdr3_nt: TGTGCCAGCAGCCAAGCGACAGGTCAAGAGACCCAGTACTTC
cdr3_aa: CASSQATGQETQYF

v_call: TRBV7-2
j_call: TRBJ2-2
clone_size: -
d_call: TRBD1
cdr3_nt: TGTGCCAGCAGTAGACAGGGGGTGGTTACCGGGGAGCTGTTTTTT
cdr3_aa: CASSRQGVVTGELFF

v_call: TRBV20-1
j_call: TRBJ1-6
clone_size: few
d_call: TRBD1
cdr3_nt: TGCAGTGCTAGCCTACCCGGGACAGAAAAATCACCCCTCCACTTT
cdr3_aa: CSASLPGTEKSPLHF

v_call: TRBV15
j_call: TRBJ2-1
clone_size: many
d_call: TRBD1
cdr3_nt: TGTGCCACCAGCACCGGACAGGGTGAGCAGTTCTTC
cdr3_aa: CATSTGQGEQFF

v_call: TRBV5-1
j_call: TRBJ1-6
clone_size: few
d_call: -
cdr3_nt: TGCGCCAGCAGCCCCGACCTAGTCGGCAATTCACCCCTCCACTTT
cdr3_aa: CASSPDLVGNSPLHF

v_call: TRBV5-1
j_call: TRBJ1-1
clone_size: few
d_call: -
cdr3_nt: TGCGCCAGCACCTTGTCTGGGGGCGCTTACACTGAAGCTTTCTTT
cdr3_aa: CASTLSGGAYTEAFF

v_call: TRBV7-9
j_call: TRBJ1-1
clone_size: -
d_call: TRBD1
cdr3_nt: TGTGCCAGCAGCAAGACGACAGGGGGAGTCACTGAAGCTTTCTTT
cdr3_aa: CASSKTTGGVTEAFF

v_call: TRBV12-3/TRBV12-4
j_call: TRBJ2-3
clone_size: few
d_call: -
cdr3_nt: TGTGCCAGCAGTTCAGGAGGGGGGATGGTAGATACGCAGTATTTT
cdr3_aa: CASSSGGGMVDTQYF

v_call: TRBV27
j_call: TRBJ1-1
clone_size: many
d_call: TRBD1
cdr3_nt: TGTGCCAGCAGTTTCGACAGGGGATTGAACACTGAAGCTTTCTTT
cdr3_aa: CASSFDRGLNTEAFF

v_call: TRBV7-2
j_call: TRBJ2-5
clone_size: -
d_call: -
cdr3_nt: TGTGCCAGCAGCTTAGTCCCTTATGGGGGCCAAGAGACCCAGCACTTC
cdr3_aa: CASSLVPYGGQETQHF

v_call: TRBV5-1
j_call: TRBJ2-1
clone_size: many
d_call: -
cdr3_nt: TGCGCCAGCAGCTCCACGGGGACCTACAATGAGCAGTTCTTC
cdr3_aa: CASSSTGTYNEQFF

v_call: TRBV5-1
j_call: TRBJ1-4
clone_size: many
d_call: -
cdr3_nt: TGCGCCAGCAGCTTCGGGGTGACTAATGAAAAACTGTTTTTT
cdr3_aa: CASSFGVTNEKLFF

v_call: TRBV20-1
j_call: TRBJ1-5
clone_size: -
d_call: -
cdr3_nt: TGCAGTGCTAGACCTTCGGGAGGCACCCCCTTCGGATCCCAGCATTTT
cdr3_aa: CSARPSGGTPFGSQHF

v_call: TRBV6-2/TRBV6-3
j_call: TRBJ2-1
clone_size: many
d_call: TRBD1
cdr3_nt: TGTGCCAGCAGTTACTCGTTACAGGGGGCGCGCAATGAGCAGTTCTTC
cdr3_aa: CASSYSLQGARNEQFF

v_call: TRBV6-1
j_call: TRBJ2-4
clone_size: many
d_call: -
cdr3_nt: TGTGCCAGCAGAAGGGACGCCAGTGGGATTCAGTACTTC
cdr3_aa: CASRRDASGIQYF

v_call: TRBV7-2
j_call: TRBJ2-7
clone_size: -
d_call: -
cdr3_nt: TGTGCCAGCAAGATATCAGGGATTTCCCACGAGCAGTACTTC
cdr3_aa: CASKISGISHEQYF

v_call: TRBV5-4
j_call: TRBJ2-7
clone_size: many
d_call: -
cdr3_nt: TGTGCCAGCAGCTTGGAGTCAGGTGGGGGATACGAGCAGTACTTC
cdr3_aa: CASSLESGGGYEQYF

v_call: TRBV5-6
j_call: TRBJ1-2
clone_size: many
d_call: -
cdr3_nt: TGTGCCAGCAGCGCAGGGGTTGGCTACACCTTC
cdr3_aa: CASSAGVGYTF

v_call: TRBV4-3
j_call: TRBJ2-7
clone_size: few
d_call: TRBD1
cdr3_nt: TGCGCCAGCAGCCAAGATGGGACAGCCGCCCCGTTCGAGCAGTACTTC
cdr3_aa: CASSQDGTAAPFEQYF